The clone carrying this T cell receptor beta chain has just one count. Antigen specificity is unknown. Treatment of the sample: oral pan-JAK inhibitor, 5-10 mg twice daily. RNA was isolated and reverse transcribed to cDNA, the sequencing template. Some clones are missing from TCRdb's copy, which holds only in-frame ones; the method was immunoSEQ multiplex PCR. The sample lists 110,000 or so clones, 58% occurring once. Germline values: CDR1 MNHEY, CDR2 SVGAGI. V dropped 5 bases and J dropped 0 bases, with 5 bases sitting between them. The CDR3 covers 13 residues. The sample belongs to a study of CD8+ T cells in alopecia areata. On the study more broadly: People stayed on tofacitinib for 6 to 18 months, then stopped the drug for 6 months.

General study findings and limits: Under tofacitinib, fewer expanded CD8+ clones appeared among the top 100 scalp clones. TCR sharing across patients was less clear than in mice, possibly HLA-related.

This TCR was sampled from a human donor with alopecia areata. Sample: CD8+ T cells sorted from blood, taken at week 4, from a patient treated with tofacitinib. The gene calls are TRBV6-5 and TRBJ1-5; D call uncertain. CDR3: CASSTGSNQPQHF. The CDR3 DNA sequence: TGTGCCAGCAGTACTGGTAGCAATCAGCCCCAGCATTTT.